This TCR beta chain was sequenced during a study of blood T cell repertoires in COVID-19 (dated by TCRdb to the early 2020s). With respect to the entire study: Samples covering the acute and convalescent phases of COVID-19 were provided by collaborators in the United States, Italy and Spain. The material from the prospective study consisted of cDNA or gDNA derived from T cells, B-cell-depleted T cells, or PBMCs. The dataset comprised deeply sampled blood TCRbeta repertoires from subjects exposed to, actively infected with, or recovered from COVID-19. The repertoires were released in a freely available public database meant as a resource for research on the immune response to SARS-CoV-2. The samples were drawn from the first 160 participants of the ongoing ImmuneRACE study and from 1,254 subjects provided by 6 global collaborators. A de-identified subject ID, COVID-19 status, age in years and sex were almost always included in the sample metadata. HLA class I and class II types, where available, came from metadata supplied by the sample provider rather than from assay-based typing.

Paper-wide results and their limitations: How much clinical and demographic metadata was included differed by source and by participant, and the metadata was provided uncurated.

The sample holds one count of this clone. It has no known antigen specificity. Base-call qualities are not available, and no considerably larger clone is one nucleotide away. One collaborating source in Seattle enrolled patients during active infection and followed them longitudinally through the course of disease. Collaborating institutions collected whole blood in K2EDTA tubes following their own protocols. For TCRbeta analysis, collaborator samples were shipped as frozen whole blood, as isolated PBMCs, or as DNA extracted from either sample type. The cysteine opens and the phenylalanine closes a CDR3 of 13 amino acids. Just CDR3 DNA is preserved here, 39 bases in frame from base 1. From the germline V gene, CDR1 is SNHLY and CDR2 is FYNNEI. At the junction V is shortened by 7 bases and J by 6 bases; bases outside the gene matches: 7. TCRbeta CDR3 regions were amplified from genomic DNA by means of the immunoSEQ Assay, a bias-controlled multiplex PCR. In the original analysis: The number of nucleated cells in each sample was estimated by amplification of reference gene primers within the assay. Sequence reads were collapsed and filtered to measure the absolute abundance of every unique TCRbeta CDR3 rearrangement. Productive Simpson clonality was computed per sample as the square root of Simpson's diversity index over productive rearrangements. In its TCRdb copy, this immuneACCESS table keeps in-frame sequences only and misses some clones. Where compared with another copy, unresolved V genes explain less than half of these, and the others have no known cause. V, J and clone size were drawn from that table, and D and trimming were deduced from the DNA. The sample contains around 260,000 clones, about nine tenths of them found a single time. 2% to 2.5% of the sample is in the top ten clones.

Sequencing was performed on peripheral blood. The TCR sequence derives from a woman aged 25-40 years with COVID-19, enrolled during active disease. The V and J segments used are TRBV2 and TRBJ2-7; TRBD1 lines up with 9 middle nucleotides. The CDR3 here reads CASKEDRGSEQYF. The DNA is TGTGCCAGCAAGGAGGACAGGGGATCCGAGCAGTACTTC.